This T cell receptor beta chain was sequenced in a study of T cells in lung cancer brain metastases (dated by TCRdb to between 2018 and 2020). As for the study more broadly: Of the roughly 20 patients, more than 15 had a history of tobacco use, with a median of 40 pack-years. Of the approximately 20 patients, more than 15 received no interval therapy between resection of the primary and resection of the metastasis. The primary and brain metastasis specimens were acquired a median of around 350 days apart. In this study, the TCR beta CDR3 repertoires of fully resected primary non-small cell lung cancers were compared with those of paired brain metastases. The cohort included roughly 20 patients who provided 40 or so specimens, with each patient contributing one primary lung lesion and one brain metastasis. Patients had a median age at first diagnosis of around 60 years, with roughly 9 males and roughly 11 females. The average DNA integrity number was about 4 in both primary and metastatic specimens, and the two sites did not differ significantly.

The full study reports these points: The study could not control for the effects of preoperative corticosteroids on T cell infiltration in brain metastases. Brain metastases had significantly fewer unique productive clones than paired primaries (median about 1,500 versus 4,500). DNA fragmentation in FFPE samples may have prevented retrieval of the complete infiltrating T cell repertoire. A significantly larger repertoire fraction was made up by the ten most abundant clones in brain metastases than in primaries, which was suggestive of clonal expansion. Most clones were found to be lesion-specific, and limited overlap was observed between paired lesions (mean Morisita index 0.23).

Each sample received about 2.24 to 5.5 ug of genomic DNA as input, and the DNA input was kept equal within each pair of samples. TCR beta libraries were constructed with the immunoSEQ hsTCRbeta Kit, which uses multiplexed V and J gene primers in two PCR steps. Pooled libraries with positive and negative controls were sequenced on an Illumina MiSeq using a 100-cycle paired-end protocol. The original methods were these. The immunoSEQ vendor processed the raw data into normalized, annotated TCR beta repertoire reports. Richness was counted as unique clones by nucleotide sequence, and total richness was extrapolated with the iChao1 and Efron-Thisted estimators. Pielou's evenness, Simpson's index, top-ten clone proportional abundance, and Morisita overlap index were used to characterize and compare paired lesions. Sourced from immuneACCESS, this table was stored by TCRdb with only in-frame sequences that have V and J called. A share of the clones is absent; for the studies checked, an unresolved V gene accounts for under half, and the remainder has no known explanation. The V and J calls and clone size are taken from that table; D and trimming were inferred from the DNA. The sample records about 2,000 clones, roughly 90% of which are singletons. The ten biggest clones cover roughly 4.1% of the sample.

V loses 3 bases at its end and J loses 4 bases; junction bases beyond the gene matches: 4. There are 14 amino acids in the CDR3, from cysteine to phenylalanine inclusive. The read is trimmed to its CDR3 DNA, 42 bases read in frame from base 1. From a lookup of the germline V gene (reference sequence), CDR1 and CDR2 are LNHDA and SQIVND. This clone was observed a handful of times. It has no known antigen specificity. Qualities for individual bases were not recorded, and no much larger clone is one base off. This sample includes further DNA sequences coding for the same CDR3. Resection was performed in the patients for synchronous oligometastatic disease or for delayed recurrence of a solitary brain metastasis. To avoid including cancers other than NSCLC, any patient with a history of multiple malignancies was excluded. Tumor areas were macrodissected from 4 or 5 deparaffinized about 10 um unstained sections, using marked H&E slides as a guide. All specimens were fixed in formalin and embedded in paraffin (FFPE). The AllPrep DNA/RNA FFPE Kit was used to extract genomic DNA.

The V gene is TRBV19 and the J gene is TRBJ1-1, with 8 middle bases fitting TRBD1. The sample consisted of tumor tissue from a brain metastasis. The label giving this sample's cell subset or site can be read as: paired resected brain metastasis. The source of this sequence is a woman aged 45-65 years with non-small cell lung cancer that had spread to the brain. CDR3 region: CASSITGQATEAFF. The DNA sequence is given as TGTGCCAGTAGTATTACGGGACAGGCCACTGAAGCTTTCTTT.